This entry lists 27 T cell receptor beta chains sequenced from one sample in a study of regulatory T cells in long-lasting Graves disease. Building the TCR beta libraries relied on iRepertoire HTBI primers, and CDR3 regions underwent Arm-PCR. Via MiXCR, TCRdb re-called the multiplex PCR reads, giving one row per CDR3 protein. The table lists roughly 500,000 distinct CDR3 sequences, roughly a fifth of them singletons. The time point: persistent/refractory GD, antithyroid drugs over 5 years with positive TRAb. Generation of the TCR library employed RNA extracted from PBMCs. Sequences were derived from peripheral blood mononuclear cells (PBMCs), sampled when the disease was refractory, from a patient treated with antithyroid drugs. The source of these receptors is a female donor with Graves disease.

This clonotype has a handful of counts. V gene TRBV5-1 combines with J gene TRBJ2-7; 9 nucleotides match TRBD1. CDR1 and CDR2 (germline): SGHRS, YFSETQ. With 0 bases clipped from V and 0 bases from J, the junction kept 10 bases outside the gene matches. The length of the CDR3 is 18 residues. DNA for the CDR3: TGCGCCAGCAGCTTGGGTATCGGGACAGGGATAGACTCCTACGAGCAGTACTTC. It yields the protein CASSLGIGTGIDSYEQYF.

In this sample, this clonotype turned up a few times. The genes are TRBV7-8 and TRBJ1-2; TRBD1 is a possible D gene (6 bases). V was trimmed by 7 bases and J by 6 bases, leaving 18 bases between them. The CDR3 loop spans 14 amino acids. Germline CDR1 is SGHVS and CDR2 is FQNEAQ. The CDR3 here is CASTGGNRVDGYTF. CDR3 nucleotides: TGTGCCAGCACGGGGGGGAACAGGGTGGATGGCTACACCTTC.

This clonotype showed up just a few times. This chain joins TRBV6-1 and TRBJ1-1; 7 bases map to TRBD1. With V trimmed by 7 bases and J by 0 bases, 8 bases remained unmatched. This CDR3 is 15 amino acids long. Per germline, CDR1 MNHNS and CDR2 SASEGT. Here the CDR3 reads CASTPTGLMNTEAFF. The CDR3 DNA is TGTGCCAGCACCCCGACAGGGCTCATGAACACTGAAGCTTTCTTT.

V gene TRBV7-8 combines with J gene TRBJ2-3; D is unresolved. CDR1 is SGHVS and CDR2 is FQNEAQ in the germline V gene. This CDR3 spans 14 amino acids. V was shortened by 5 bases and J by 1 base, with 10 bases between the two germline ends. DNA of the CDR3: TGTGCCAGCAGCCTGAACCCTCGCACAGATACGCAGTATTTT. Its translation: CASSLNPRTDTQYF.

The J gene is TRBJ2-7, the V gene TRBV20-1, with D possibly matching TRBD2 (7 bases). Germline CDR1 and CDR2: DFQATT and SNEGSKA (reference sequence). This CDR3 spans 13 amino acids. V was clipped by 3 bases and J by 2 bases, with 11 bases between them. CDR3 coding DNA: TGCAGTGCTAGCTGGGGGGGGCCCTACGAGCAGTACTTC. Translating it yields CSASWGGPYEQYF.

In its sample, this clonotype was seen a few times. The chain carries TRBV4-1 and TRBJ1-5; TRBD1 might be the D (6 bases). CDR1 MGHRA and CDR2 YSYEKL come from the germline V gene. The V gene lost 1 base and the J gene lost 7 bases, with 11 bases spanning the gap. This CDR3 contains 14 residues. CDR3 region: CASSQATGLQPQHF. The CDR3, as DNA: TGCGCCAGCAGCCAAGCCACAGGGTTACAGCCCCAGCATTTT.

The gene calls are TRBV6-1 and TRBJ2-3; the D is unclear. Trimming removed 5 bases at V and 2 bases at J, with 14 bases between. Germline lookup yields CDR1 MNHNS and CDR2 SASEGT. The CDR3 consists of 15 residues. The CDR3 DNA reads TGTGCCAGCAGTCACCAGGCAACCTCCACAGATACGCAGTATTTT. Its translation: CASSHQATSTDTQYF.

This clonotype was recorded many times. J is TRBJ2-7 and V is TRBV11-2; 7 nucleotides agree with TRBD1. This CDR3 has 15 residues. CDR1 SGHAT and CDR2 FQNNGV come from the germline V gene. Germline trimming cut 1 base from V and 2 bases from J; bases unmatched to any gene: 5. DNA of the CDR3: TGTGCCAGCAGCTTAGCCGGGACAGTTACCTACGAGCAGTACTTC. Translating gives CASSLAGTVTYEQYF.

This clonotype has ten or more counts. CDR3 DNA sequence: TGTGCCAGCAGTTTTTTAGGGGGGGTCGGCAAAAACATTCAGTACTTC. The encoded protein is CASSFLGGVGKNIQYF. The V gene is TRBV28, the J gene TRBJ2-4; TRBD2 is a possible D gene (7 bases). The CDR3 is 16 amino acids. Germline assignment: CDR1 MDHEN and CDR2 SYDVKM. V lost 3 bases and J lost 3, with 15 bases in between.

This chain connects TRBV6-9 to TRBJ2-2, with D tentatively TRBD1 (6 bases). Germline assignment: CDR1 MNHGY and CDR2 SVAAGI. This CDR3 has 19 amino acids. V was clipped by 3 bases and J by 0 bases, with 20 bases between them. The CDR3 sequence is CASSYLPHRENPNTGELFF. The CDR3 bases are TGTGCCAGCAGTTACCTACCTCACAGGGAGAATCCGAACACCGGGGAGCTGTTTTTT.

This clonotype was found a few times. The chain joins TRBV6-1 to TRBJ2-7, with TRBD2 matching 7 bases. The CDR3 is 14 amino acids. The ends lost 5 bases at V and 5 bases at J; junction bases unmatched: 9. Germline V gene lookup returns CDR1 MNHNS and CDR2 SASEGT. The CDR3 sequence: CASSPLGGRHEQYF. The CDR3 DNA reads as TGTGCCAGCAGTCCCCTGGGCGGGAGACACGAGCAGTACTTC.

This clonotype was seen many times. Written as DNA, the CDR3 is TGTGCCAGCAGTCCGTCGGGTATCGAGCAGTACTTC. It translates to CASSPSGIEQYF. The chain recombines TRBV28 with TRBJ2-7; D gene unclear. Germline values: CDR1 MDHEN, CDR2 SYDVKM. The CDR3 loop spans 12 amino acids. Trimming shortened V by 5 bases and J by 6 bases, and 11 bases separated the two germline ends.

This clonotype appeared many times. The V and J genes are TRBV6-1 and TRBJ1-4; 7 bases line up with TRBD1. CDR3 length equals 14 residues. CDR1 is MNHNS, CDR2 SASEGT, per germline. Trimming cost V 6 bases and J 11 bases; bases outside gene matches: 12. The DNA of the CDR3 is TGTGCCAGCAGGATGGGACAGCTTTTCGGGAAACTGTTTTTT. Translating gives CASRMGQLFGKLFF.

This clonotype has only a few counts. CDR3 bases: TGTGCCAGCAGCTTATGGGGGGCTCGGACTGAAGCTTTCTTT. Protein product: CASSLWGARTEAFF. This chain uses TRBV7-9 with TRBJ1-1; D may be TRBD1 (6 bases). The germline CDR1 and CDR2 sequences are SEHNR and FQNEAQ (reference sequence). The V end was cut by 2 bases, the J end by 5 bases, with 12 bases between. The CDR3 contains 14 residues. Supplemented by reference TRBV7-9 and TRBJ1-1, the full variable domain reads DTGVSQNPRHKITKRGQNVTFRCDPISEHNRLYWYRQTLGQGPEFLTYFQNEAQLEKSRLLSDRFSAERPKGSFSTLEIQRTEQGDSAMYLCASSLWGARTEAFFGQGTRLTVV.

The chain joins TRBV10-3 to TRBJ2-3; 12 bases are a match to TRBD1. CDR1 and CDR2 from the germline V gene are ENHRY and SYGVKD. The CDR3 is 16 residues long. Trimming took 5 bases from V and 4 from J; bases not matched to a gene: 7. This chain's CDR3 is CAISNTGTGGADTQYF. The CDR3 nucleotides read TGTGCCATCAGTAACACCGGGACAGGGGGCGCAGATACGCAGTATTTT.

This clonotype was seen more than once but under ten times. This chain links TRBV12-3 or TRBV12-4 with TRBJ1-2, with D uncertain. Trimming removed 5 bases at V and 4 bases at J, with 14 bases between. This CDR3 comprises 14 residues. This chain's CDR3 is CASSTLTETYGYTF. The CDR3 DNA follows: TGTGCCAGCAGTACCCTGACGGAGACCTATGGCTACACCTTC.

This clonotype was seen repeatedly, ten times or more. The chain has TRBV29-1 and TRBJ2-5; either TRBD1 or TRBD2 may fit D (5 bases each). Trimming stripped 4 bases from V and 1 base from J, with 13 bases between. Germline V gene sequence: CDR1 SQVTM, CDR2 ANQGSEA. The length of the CDR3 is 14 residues. CDR3 bases: TGCAGCGTTGGGGCTCCTGGGGGCCAAGAGACCCAGTACTTC. This gives the protein CSVGAPGGQETQYF.

This clonotype came up many times. The V call is TRBV28, the J call TRBJ1-4; possible D gene TRBD1, 6 bases. With 1 base removed from V and 5 bases from J, the gap between germline ends came to 8 bases. Germline CDR1 and CDR2: MDHEN and SYDVKM. The CDR3 spans 14 residues. The CDR3 DNA follows: TGTGCCAGCAGTTTATTGAGGGGGAATGAAAAACTGTTTTTT. As protein: CASSLLRGNEKLFF.

This clonotype was counted many times. The rearrangement uses TRBV28 and TRBJ2-7; D is unresolved. Per the germline V gene, CDR1 is MDHEN and CDR2 is SYDVKM. The CDR3 totals 15 residues. The ends were cut back, 7 bases at V and 1 base at J, with 17 bases in the middle. The CDR3 region has the DNA TGTGCCAGCACCGCGGTTATCCAGAGTTCCTACGAGCAGTACTTC. This codes for CASTAVIQSSYEQYF. Together with reference TRBV28 and TRBJ2-7, the CDR3 gives the full variable domain: DVKVTQSSRYLVKRTGEKVFLECVQDMDHENMFWYRQDPGLGLRLIYFSYDVKMKEKGDIPEGYSVSREKKERFSLILESASTNQTSMYLCASTAVIQSSYEQYFGPGTRLTVT.

The chain employs TRBV5-1 and TRBJ1-5; D might be TRBD1 (5 bases). The V end lost 4 bases, the J end lost 7 bases, and 15 bases lay between the germline ends. Germline V gene data show CDR1 as SGHRS and CDR2 as YFSETQ. The CDR3 has 14 amino acids. The CDR3 protein is CASSPEPGRQPQHF. CDR3 DNA sequence: TGCGCCAGCAGCCCAGAGCCGGGGCGCCAGCCCCAGCATTTT.

This clonotype showed up many times. This chain uses TRBV20-1 with TRBJ2-7; 7 nucleotides match TRBD2. After removal of 4 bases from V and 3 bases from J, the junction contained 3 bases not matched to a gene. The length of the CDR3 is 12 residues. The V gene's germline CDR1 is DFQATT and CDR2 SNEGSKA (reference sequence). CDR3 sequence: CSATWTSYEQYF. The CDR3 coding sequence is TGCAGTGCTACGTGGACTAGCTACGAGCAGTACTTC.

In this sample, this clonotype turned up a few times. The chain links TRBV6-1 to TRBJ1-1; D remains ambiguous. CDR1 MNHNS and CDR2 SASEGT come from the germline V gene. The CDR3 contains 15 residues. V was clipped by 1 base and J by 0 bases, with 9 bases between them. The CDR3 sequence: CASSEDEIMNTEAFF. The CDR3, as DNA: TGTGCCAGCAGTGAAGATGAGATAATGAACACTGAAGCTTTCTTT.

There are a few counts of this clonotype. This sequence joins TRBV4-1 and TRBJ1-2; the match to TRBD1 covers 8 bases. J gave up 3 bases and V 3 bases, and 6 bases lay outside the gene matches. Germline V gives CDR1 MGHRA, CDR2 YSYEKL. This CDR3 contains 15 residues. CDR3 loop: CASSHPGGKDYGYTF. CDR3 nucleotides: TGCGCCAGCAGCCATCCAGGGGGCAAGGACTATGGCTACACCTTC.

A note on this clonotype: A read error is possible here, since a much larger clone lies one base away. The V gene is TRBV28, the J gene TRBJ2-2; TRBD2 agrees at 8 bases. The V gene's germline CDR1 is MDHEN and CDR2 SYDVKM. This CDR3 is built from 16 residues. J was trimmed by 4 bases and V by 6 bases; bases with no gene match: 10. This CDR3 is CASRATNGRGTGELFF. In nucleotides, the CDR3 is TGTGCCAGCAGGGCGACTAACGGGAGGGGCACCGGGGAGCTGTTTTTT.

This chain connects TRBV29-1 to TRBJ2-5; D gene ambiguous. Trimming pared 8 bases from V and 2 bases from J, leaving 18 bases between. The CDR3 sequence is 14 residues long. Per the germline V gene, CDR1 is SQVTM and CDR2 is ANQGSEA. CDR3 bases: TGCAGCACTTGGAGTTCGGAGAGGCAAGAGACCCAGTACTTC. Its protein product is CSTWSSERQETQYF. Drawing the rest from reference TRBV29-1 and TRBJ2-5, the complete variable domain is SAVISQKPSRDICQRGTSLTIQCQVDSQVTMMFWYRQQPGQSLTLIATANQGSEATYESGFVIDKFPISRPNLTFSTLTVSNMSPEDSSIYLCSTWSSERQETQYFGPGTRLLVL.

The genes are TRBV15 and TRBJ2-7, with D perhaps TRBD1 or TRBD2 (5 bases each). V lost 0 bases and J 2 bases, leaving 14 bases between the germline ends. Germline CDR1 is LNHNV and CDR2 is YYDKDF (reference sequence). The CDR3 runs to 16 residues. For the CDR3, the DNA is TGTGCCACCAGCAGAGATCGTCAGGGAGAGGCCTACGAGCAGTACTTC. This translates into CATSRDRQGEAYEQYF.

Many counts were recorded for this clonotype. The V and J genes are TRBV6-1 and TRBJ2-7; D perhaps matches TRBD1 (5 bases). The CDR3 has 15 amino acids. Germline CDR1 reads MNHNS; CDR2 reads SASEGT. V was clipped by 6 bases and J by 4 bases, with 19 bases between them. DNA of the CDR3: TGTGCCAGCAGCCCTGGGCCTGACAGTGTGTACGAGCAGTACTTC. Protein product: CASSPGPDSVYEQYF.